Presented here are 10 T cell receptor beta chains from one specimen sequenced in a study of early T cells in non-severe SARS-CoV-2 infection. TCRdb reprocessed the 5' RACE reads with MiXCR, giving one entry per CDR3 protein. Of roughly 61,000 distinct CDR3 sequences in the sample, roughly an eighth were seen once. This specimen was whole blood, taken at baseline. These receptors came from an adult who was a healthcare worker with PCR-confirmed SARS-CoV-2 infection or an uninfected control (not recorded which).

This clonotype appeared a few times. This chain uses TRBV11-2 with TRBJ2-1; TRBD2 is a possible D gene (5 bases). Germline V gene sequence: CDR1 SGHAT, CDR2 FQNNGV. Between the trimmed V and J ends, which lost 5 bases and 0 bases, there was a span of 17 bases. CDR3 length: 17 residues. The CDR3, as DNA: TGTGCCAGCAGCCAACTTTCCGGGGTGAACTCCTACAATGAGCAGTTCTTC. Amino acid sequence: CASSQLSGVNSYNEQFF.

This chain uses TRBV5-8 with TRBJ2-7; a possible D gene is TRBD1 (6 bases). V lost 4 bases and J 0 bases, leaving 17 bases between the germline ends. Germline assignment: CDR1 SGHTS and CDR2 YDEGEE. This CDR3 is built from 16 residues. CDR3 nucleotides: TGTGCCAGCAGCCTCTCCCCGGGGACACCCTCCTACGAGCAGTACTTC. Amino acid sequence: CASSLSPGTPSYEQYF.

The sample holds many counts of this clonotype. This sequence joins TRBV3-1 and TRBJ2-1; weak D call: TRBD2 (5 bases). The V end lost 3 bases, the J end lost 13 bases, and 16 bases lay between the germline ends. The CDR3 length is 13 residues. Germline values: CDR1 LGHDT, CDR2 YNNKEL (reference sequence). The DNA of the CDR3 is TGTGCCAGCAGCCAGAACGCCGAGGGTTTTCAGTTCTTC. Translating gives CASSQNAEGFQFF.

This clonotype has a count of ten or more. V usage is TRBV20-1 and J usage is TRBJ2-7; 9 positions agree with TRBD1. Germline V gives CDR1 DFQATT, CDR2 SNEGSKA (reference sequence). This CDR3 spans 12 amino acids. V shed 6 bases and J 3 bases; nucleotides not matched to a gene: 3. This CDR3 reads CSAEGQGYEQYF. The CDR3 DNA follows: TGCAGTGCCGAGGGACAGGGCTACGAGCAGTACTTC.

The chain joins TRBV11-3 to TRBJ1-1; 8 positions match TRBD1. Unmatched junction bases numbered 15, after V lost 2 bases and J lost 7 bases. Germline V gene sequence: CDR1 SGHNT, CDR2 YENEEA. This CDR3 contains 17 residues. CDR3 sequence (DNA): TGTGCCAGCAGCTTAACTCATCGGATGACAGGGGACGGTGAAGCTTTCTTT. As protein: CASSLTHRMTGDGEAFF.

This clonotype has only a few counts. The chain is built from TRBV11-2 and TRBJ2-7; D may correspond to TRBD1 or TRBD2 (7 bases each). The germline CDR1 and CDR2 sequences are SGHAT and FQNNGV. Trimming took off 6 bases at V and 5 bases at J, with 14 bases between the two ends. The CDR3 is 13 amino acids. The CDR3 region has the DNA TGTGCCAGCAGTACAGGGGAGGGTAACGAGCAGTACTTC. It yields the protein CASSTGEGNEQYF.

This clonotype turned up a few times. The rearrangement uses TRBV20-1 and TRBJ2-7; 7 nucleotides line up with TRBD1. Germline V gene sequence: CDR1 DFQATT, CDR2 SNEGSKA (reference sequence). The CDR3 consists of 13 residues. J was trimmed by 1 base and V by 2 bases; bases with no gene match: 2. The CDR3 spells CSARTGQSYEQYF. DNA of the CDR3: TGCAGTGCTAGAACGGGACAGTCCTACGAGCAGTACTTC.

This clonotype was counted between two and nine times. The chain uses TRBV5-1 and TRBJ1-1; D not resolved. V was pared by 6 bases and J by 5 bases, with 17 bases between. The CDR3 contains 14 residues. Germline values: CDR1 SGHRS, CDR2 YFSETQ. CDR3 sequence (DNA): TGCGCCAGCACCTCCGGCGGGGTTGGGACTGAAGCTTTCTTT. This encodes CASTSGGVGTEAFF.

The gene calls are TRBV6-6 and TRBJ1-1; D unclear. V was clipped by 0 bases and J by 2 bases, with 22 bases between them. This CDR3 region has 19 residues. The germline V gene encodes CDR1 MNHNY and CDR2 SVGAGI (reference sequence). The CDR3 nucleotides read TGTGCCAGCAGTTACTCGTCTATGACATCGGCGGACGTCAACACTGAAGCTTTCTTT. Its protein is CASSYSSMTSADVNTEAFF.

This clonotype occurred a few times. The chain is built from TRBV20-1 and TRBJ2-7, with TRBD2 matching 13 bases. The DNA end lines up better with TRBJ2-5; the J call may be wrong. The CDR3 sequence is 14 residues long. Germline assignment: CDR1 DFQATT and CDR2 SNEGSKA (reference sequence). In DNA form, the CDR3 reads TGCAGTGCTAGCCTCAGACTAGCGGGGGGGACCCAGTACTTC. It encodes CSASLRLAGGTQYF.